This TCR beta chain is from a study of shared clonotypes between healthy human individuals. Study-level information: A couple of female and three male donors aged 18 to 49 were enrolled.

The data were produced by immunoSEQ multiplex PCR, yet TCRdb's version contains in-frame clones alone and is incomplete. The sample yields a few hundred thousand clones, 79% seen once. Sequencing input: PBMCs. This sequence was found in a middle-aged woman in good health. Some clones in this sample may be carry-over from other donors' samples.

The CDR3 is CAINWTSGRYEQYF. The CDR3 nucleotides read TGTGCCATCAATTGGACTAGCGGGAGATACGAGCAGTACTTC. This rearrangement joins TRBV10-3 to TRBJ2-7; TRBD2 matches at 13 bases. From germline, CDR1 is ENHRY and CDR2 SYGVKD. The length of the CDR3 is 14 residues. The V gene end was trimmed by 7 bases and the J gene end by 4 bases; junction bases not matched to a gene: 4.